This record concerns one T cell receptor beta chain sequence. What it binds is unknown. Time point noted: pre-sensitization, week 0. The treatment: therapeutic diphenylcyclopropenone sensitization with weekly scalp DPC. The sample originates from a study of human T cells and chemical hapten exposure. Across the study: Across its approximately 25 weeks, the study gave patients weekly diphenylcyclopropenone doses to the scalp.

Whole-study findings and limits: With regard to DPC sensitization, TCRs above 1 in 1000 frequency did not change.

TCRdb recomputed calls from the RACE reads with MiXCR, one row per CDR3 protein. The sample carries 280,000 or so distinct CDR3 sequences, almost 8% recorded once. This specimen consisted of whole blood, obtained in connection with sensitization to the hapten diphenylcyclopropenone (DPC). The receptor comes from a man between 18 and 29 years old with alopecia areata. Some clones in this sample may be carry-over from other donors' samples.

CDR3 residues: CASSSKFTGKGAKNIQYF. CDR3 coding DNA: TGCGCCAGCAGCTCAAAGTTCACAGGGAAGGGAGCCAAAAACATTCAGTACTTC. V gene TRBV5-1 combines with J gene TRBJ2-4; D perhaps matches TRBD1 (6 bases). The V and J ends lost 3 bases and 0 bases respectively, with 19 bases between them. Germline CDR1 and CDR2: SGHRS and YFSETQ. The CDR3 is 18 residues long.